This T cell receptor (beta chain) is from a study of control samples from healthy donors and cancer patients. Profiling relied on immunoSEQ multiplex PCR, and the TCRdb table lists in-frame clones only, not all of them. This sample carries under 300,000 clones, over 75% of them seen once, and the ten largest clones take less than 15%. CDR3 size: 12 residues. The germline gives CDR1 LGHDT, CDR2 YNNKEL (reference sequence). V was shortened by 2 bases and J by 5 bases, with 6 bases between the two germline ends. This clone showed up just a few times. Material for sequencing was PBMCs. The chain links TRBV3-1 (or the pseudogene TRBV3-2) to TRBJ1-1; no definite D call. The clonotype originates from a woman aged 55 to 70 with lung cancer. The DNA of the CDR3 is TGTGCCAGCAGCCAATACGGAACTGAAGCTTTCTTT. Amino acids: CASSQYGTEAFF.